A single sample gave rise to the 27 T cell receptor beta chains below, sequenced in a study of OX40 agonist ivuxolimab in advanced cancers. This table comes from immunoSEQ multiplex PCR, and its TCRdb copy is limited to in-frame clones, with some not included. The profile shows tens of thousands of clones, about 90% of them singletons. The sample was CD4+ or CD8+ T cells sorted from blood, taken in a trial of the OX40 agonist ivuxolimab. These TCRs come from an adult with an advanced solid tumor such as melanoma, head and neck, liver or kidney cancer.

The rearrangement joins TRBV5-4 to TRBJ1-2, with 8 bases lining up with TRBD1. V trimming: 1 base; J trimming: 1 base; junction bases outside the gene matches: 3. The CDR3 totals 15 residues. Germline CDR1 and CDR2: SGHNT and YYREEE (reference sequence). The CDR3 DNA reads as TGTGCCAGCAGCTTGAATGGACAGGGTAACTATGGCTACACCTTC. Translation: CASSLNGQGNYGYTF.

This chain links TRBV5-1 with TRBJ1-2, with 10 bases that match TRBD1. V lost 2 bases to trimming and J lost 13 bases; unmatched junction nucleotides: 11. The CDR3 consists of 14 residues. From germline, CDR1 is SGHRS and CDR2 YFSETQ. CDR3 coding DNA: TGCGCCAGCAGCTTCGGCACGGGACAGGGGTCCCGCACCTTC. Translated: CASSFGTGQGSRTF.

The rearrangement uses TRBV27 and TRBJ2-1; 7 bases fit TRBD1. The CDR3 runs 17 residues. Trimming at V came to 8 bases and at J to 0 bases, leaving 13 bases not matched to a gene. Germline CDR1 and CDR2: MNHEY and SMNVEV (reference sequence). CDR3 sequence: CASAYAPGQSSYNEQFF. CDR3 in DNA: TGTGCCAGCGCGTACGCCCCGGGACAGAGCTCCTACAATGAGCAGTTCTTC.

V usage is TRBV29-1 and J usage is TRBJ2-7; TRBD1 matches 10 bases. The J segment lost 3 bases and the V segment lost 7 bases, leaving 9 bases of the junction unmatched. Germline values: CDR1 SQVTM, CDR2 ANQGSEA. The CDR3 totals 14 residues. The CDR3 is CSARRQGAIYEQYF. CDR3 DNA sequence: TGCAGCGCACGGAGACAGGGGGCGATCTACGAGCAGTACTTC.

This rearrangement joins TRBV4-2 to TRBJ2-1; D is possibly TRBD1 (5 bases). Trimming removed 0 bases at V and 8 bases at J, with 23 bases between. Germline V CDR1 and CDR2: LGHNA, YNFKEQ. The CDR3 extends over 18 amino acids. The CDR3 protein is CASSQETVGVGKGDEQFF. The CDR3 DNA sequence: TGTGCCAGCAGCCAAGAGACGGTAGGGGTAGGGAAAGGGGATGAGCAGTTCTTC.

This clone is a singleton in its sample. A junction boundary mismatches the germline segment, possibly from a read error. This sequence joins TRBV5-6 and TRBJ2-5; 10 bases line up with TRBD2. Germline V CDR1 and CDR2: SGHDT, YYEEEE. CDR3 length equals 13 residues. Here the CDR3 reads CASSPPGTSVVHF. The CDR3, as DNA: TGTGCCAGCAGCCCGCCGGGGACTAGCGTGGTTCACTTC.

This chain uses TRBV15 with TRBJ1-4; unclear D gene. Per germline, CDR1 LNHNV and CDR2 YYDKDF (reference sequence). The length of the CDR3 is 15 residues. The V and J ends lost 1 base and 4 bases respectively, with 10 bases between them. Here the CDR3 DNA reads TGTGCCACCAGCAGAGTTGCCAGATTTAATGAAAAACTGTTTTTT. Translating gives CATSRVARFNEKLFF. Filled out from reference TRBV15 and TRBJ1-4, the complete variable domain reads DAMVIQNPRYQVTQFGKPVTLSCSQTLNHNVMYWYQQKSSQAPKLLFHYYDKDFNNEADTPDNFQSRRPNTSFCFLDIRSPGLGDTAMYLCATSRVARFNEKLFFGSGTQLSVL.

The chain uses TRBV2 and TRBJ2-3; 9 positions match TRBD1. The CDR3 length is 15 residues. Germline V CDR1 and CDR2: SNHLY, FYNNEI. J gave up 4 bases and V 6 bases, and 8 bases lay outside the gene matches. Here the CDR3 reads CASSAGTGRADTQYF. The CDR3 bases are TGTGCCAGCAGCGCCGGGACAGGGAGAGCAGATACGCAGTATTTT.

The chain joins TRBV27 to TRBJ2-2; 7 positions agree with TRBD1. J gave up 5 bases and V 6 bases, and 12 bases lay outside the gene matches. CDR1 and CDR2 from the germline V gene are MNHEY and SMNVEV (reference sequence). This CDR3 contains 16 residues. The CDR3 DNA is TGTGCCAGCAGCCGACATCGGACAGGTCGGACCGGGGAGCTGTTTTTT. It is translated as CASSRHRTGRTGELFF.

The chain carries TRBV5-1 and TRBJ1-1; D perhaps matches TRBD1 (5 bases). The ends were cut back, 0 bases at V and 4 bases at J, with 13 bases in the middle. The CDR3 runs 15 residues. The germline V gene has CDR1 SGHRS and CDR2 YFSETQ. CDR3 sequence: CASSLAEGGGTEAFF. CDR3 nucleotides: TGCGCCAGCAGCTTGGCTGAGGGTGGGGGCACTGAAGCTTTCTTT.

This clone was observed once. V is TRBV19 and J is TRBJ1-1; 7 bases align to TRBD1. Trimming cost V 3 bases and J 1 base; bases outside gene matches: 5. The CDR3 length is 15 residues. Germline CDR1 LNHDA, CDR2 SQIVND (reference sequence). The CDR3 sequence is CASSIWGTENTEAFF. The CDR3 nucleotides are TGTGCCAGTAGTATTTGGGGGACAGAGAACACTGAAGCTTTCTTT.

This rearrangement joins TRBV10-2 to TRBJ2-5; 7 bases are a match to TRBD1. The CDR3 consists of 13 residues. The germline gives CDR1 WSHSY, CDR2 SAAADI. V shed 10 bases, J shed 5 bases, and the junction held 10 bases outside the gene matches. For the CDR3, the DNA is TGCGCCATCACACAGGGGTTTGGGGAGACCCAGTACTTC. This gives the protein CAITQGFGETQYF.

The V call is TRBV2, the J call TRBJ1-5, with 8 bases that match TRBD1. The CDR3 runs 14 residues. V shed 6 bases and J 5 bases; nucleotides not matched to a gene: 6. Germline CDR1 and CDR2: SNHLY and FYNNEI. As DNA, the CDR3 is TGTGCCAGCAGCCTCGACAGGGGCCATCAGCCCCAGCATTTT. Residues: CASSLDRGHQPQHF.

J is TRBJ1-5 and V is TRBV19, with no clear D. Germline CDR1 is LNHDA and CDR2 is SQIVND (reference sequence). Trimming took off 1 base at V and 1 base at J, with 11 bases between the two ends. CDR3 length: 16 residues. CDR3 amino acids: CASSIVVGQSNQPQHF. Written as DNA, the CDR3 is TGTGCCAGTAGTATAGTTGTGGGTCAGAGCAATCAGCCCCAGCATTTT.

This chain joins TRBV18 and TRBJ2-2, with D perhaps matching TRBD2 (6 bases). The CDR3 is made up of 15 amino acids. Trimming shortened V by 8 bases and J by 1 base, and 14 bases separated the two germline ends. Germline loops: CDR1 KGHSH, CDR2 LQKENI. As DNA, the CDR3 is TGTGCCAGCCCTAATCCGGGACTGAACACCGGGGAGCTGTTTTTT. It yields the protein CASPNPGLNTGELFF.

This clone was counted only a few times. The chain links TRBV27 to TRBJ2-7, with a possible D match to TRBD1 (5 bases). The germline CDR1 and CDR2 sequences are MNHEY and SMNVEV (reference sequence). CDR3 size: 16 residues. V lost 4 bases to trimming and J lost 0 bases, with 16 bases between them. The CDR3 DNA sequence: TGTGCCAGCAGTTCCTACAGGTCGAAGAGCTCCTACGAGCAGTACTTC. Encoded protein: CASSSYRSKSSYEQYF.

The V gene is TRBV11-3, the J gene TRBJ1-4; TRBD1 might be the D (5 bases). The V end lost 5 bases, the J end lost 7 bases, and 14 bases lay between the germline ends. The CDR3 totals 14 residues. Germline loops: CDR1 SGHNT, CDR2 YENEEA. The CDR3 sequence: CASSLGASSEKLFF. CDR3 nucleotides: TGTGCCAGCAGCCTCGGGGCTTCAAGTGAAAAACTGTTTTTT. The full variable domain, with the rest looked up from reference TRBV11-3 and TRBJ1-4, is EAGVVQSPRYKIIEKKQPVAFWCNPISGHNTLYWYLQNLGQGPELLIRYENEEAVDDSQLPKDRFSAERLKGVDSTLKIQPAELGDSAVYLCASSLGASSEKLFFGSGTQLSVL.

CDR3 protein: CASSYGRGQETQYF. CDR3 in DNA: TGTGCCAGCAGTTATGGCCGAGGGCAAGAGACCCAGTACTTC. The V and J genes are TRBV6-5 and TRBJ2-5; a possible D gene is TRBD2 (5 bases). From germline, CDR1 is MNHEY and CDR2 SVGAGI. V was cut by 3 bases and J by 2 bases, with 10 bases left in between. This CDR3 contains 14 residues.

The chain joins TRBV4-3 to TRBJ1-2; D not certain. Trimming took 0 bases from V and 7 from J, leaving 12 bases between them. Germline CDR1 is LGHNA and CDR2 is YSLEER. The CDR3 has 14 residues. CDR3 sequence reads: CASSQDETPGGYTF. The CDR3 bases are TGCGCCAGCAGCCAAGATGAAACACCCGGTGGCTACACCTTC.

This chain connects TRBV6-6 to TRBJ1-2; TRBD1 matches at 8 bases. CDR1 and CDR2 from the germline V gene are MNHNY and SVGAGI (reference sequence). The CDR3 has 14 residues. V shed 6 bases and J 7 bases; nucleotides not matched to a gene: 10. The CDR3 region is CASRPGQGVRGYTF. The CDR3 region has the DNA TGTGCCAGCAGACCCGGACAGGGAGTTCGTGGCTACACCTTC.

The chain employs TRBV5-1 and TRBJ2-2, with no clear D. The CDR3 runs to 15 residues. Trimming shortened V by 1 base and J by 1 base, and 8 bases separated the two germline ends. Germline assignment: CDR1 SGHRS and CDR2 YFSETQ. CDR3 in amino acids: CASSLRRVNTGELFF. CDR3 DNA sequence: TGCGCCAGCAGCTTGCGACGGGTGAACACCGGGGAGCTGTTTTTT. The whole variable domain, filled in from reference TRBV5-1 and TRBJ2-2, reads KAGVTQTPRYLIKTRGQQVTLSCSPISGHRSVSWYQQTPGQGLQFLFEYFSETQRNKGNFPGRFSGRQFSNSRSEMNVSTLELGDSALYLCASSLRRVNTGELFFGEGSRLTVL.

The rearrangement links TRBV7-2 to TRBJ2-2; tentatively, D is TRBD2 (5 bases). Germline V gene data show CDR1 as SGHTA and CDR2 as FQGNSA. V was trimmed by 5 bases and J by 5 bases, leaving 9 bases between them. This CDR3 contains 13 residues. The CDR3 DNA sequence: TGTGCCAGCAGCAATCGAGGGACCGGGGAGCTGTTTTTT. Its translation: CASSNRGTGELFF.

This clone showed up just once. The CDR3 loop reads CASSLGSGLAGVVQFF. The CDR3 DNA sequence: TGCGCCAGCAGCTTGGGGTCGGGACTAGCGGGAGTGGTGCAGTTCTTC. The chain uses TRBV5-1 and TRBJ2-1, with 14 bases identical to TRBD2. This CDR3 has 16 amino acids. Germline lookup yields CDR1 SGHRS and CDR2 YFSETQ. With 0 bases clipped from V and 12 bases from J, the junction kept 8 bases outside the gene matches.

The chain employs TRBV7-2 and TRBJ1-6; TRBD1 aligns across 9 bases. The CDR3 loop spans 14 amino acids. Germline V gives CDR1 SGHTA, CDR2 FQGNSA. Unmatched junction bases numbered 5, after V lost 5 bases and J lost 9 bases. The CDR3 reads CASSPRQGGSPLHF. In DNA form, the CDR3 reads TGTGCCAGCAGCCCCCGACAGGGGGGTTCACCCCTCCACTTT. The entire variable domain, with the rest obtained from reference TRBV7-2 and TRBJ1-6, is as follows: GAGVSQSPSNKVTEKGKDVELRCDPISGHTALYWYRQSLGQGLEFLIYFQGNSAPDKSGLPSDRFSAERTGGSVSTLTIQRTQQEDSAVYLCASSPRQGGSPLHFGNGTRLTVT.

The chain is built from TRBV18 and TRBJ1-5; perhaps TRBD1 as D (5 bases). Germline CDR1 KGHSH, CDR2 LQKENI. The CDR3 length is 14 residues. Trimming shortened V by 2 bases and J by 6 bases, and 11 bases separated the two germline ends. CDR3 sequence: CASSPEGTGQPQHF. In nucleotides, the CDR3 is TGTGCCAGCTCACCAGAAGGGACCGGTCAGCCCCAGCATTTT.

The chain couples TRBV19 to TRBJ2-3; 7 positions agree with TRBD2. Germline values: CDR1 LNHDA, CDR2 SQIVND (reference sequence). This CDR3 is built from 13 residues. The J segment lost 0 bases and the V segment lost 11 bases, leaving 5 bases of the junction unmatched. This CDR3 is CALGTKSTDTQYF. For the CDR3, the DNA is TGTGCCTTGGGGACTAAAAGCACAGATACGCAGTATTTT.

The chain employs TRBV15 and TRBJ1-1; D is uncertain. The CDR3 is 13 amino acids. V lost 2 bases, J lost 1 base, and 5 bases lay in between. Germline V gene data show CDR1 as LNHNV and CDR2 as YYDKDF (reference sequence). CDR3 bases: TGTGCCACCAGCAGATTTCAGAACACTGAAGCTTTCTTT. Translated: CATSRFQNTEAFF. Supplemented by reference TRBV15 and TRBJ1-1, the full variable domain reads DAMVIQNPRYQVTQFGKPVTLSCSQTLNHNVMYWYQQKSSQAPKLLFHYYDKDFNNEADTPDNFQSRRPNTSFCFLDIRSPGLGDTAMYLCATSRFQNTEAFFGQGTRLTVV.